The 26 T cell receptor beta chains below were found in one sample sequenced in a study of blood T cell repertoires in COVID-19. Sequenced by immunoSEQ multiplex PCR; TCRdb stores in-frame clones only, minus some. The sample holds 250,000 or so clones, about 88% seen once. The sample was peripheral blood. The receptors were sampled from a middle-aged woman who had recovered from COVID-19.

This chain joins TRBV5-1 and TRBJ1-4, with 9 bases matching TRBD1. Germline V CDR1 and CDR2: SGHRS, YFSETQ. V dropped 4 bases and J dropped 8; count of bases not matched to a gene: 6. The CDR3 length is 14 residues. CDR3 nucleotides: TGCGCCAGCAGCGAACAGGGGGCGGGCGAAAAACTGTTTTTT. Protein: CASSEQGAGEKLFF.

V usage is TRBV7-3 and J usage is TRBJ2-1; TRBD1 aligns across 7 bases. CDR3 length: 17 amino acids. The V gene end was trimmed by 5 bases and the J gene end by 5 bases; junction bases not matched to a gene: 15. Germline lookup yields CDR1 SGHTA and CDR2 FQGTGA. CDR3 bases: TGTGCCAGCAGCCAAAGGGGTATAAGGGGGCCGAACAATGAGCAGTTCTTC. This encodes CASSQRGIRGPNNEQFF.

This chain connects TRBV2 to TRBJ2-5; 8 positions match TRBD1. Germline V CDR1 and CDR2: SNHLY, FYNNEI. The V and J ends lost 7 bases and 5 bases, in that order; junction bases with no gene match: 3. The CDR3 is 12 residues long. For the CDR3, the DNA is TGTGCCAGCAACAGGGGGGAGGAGACCCAGTACTTC. It translates to CASNRGEETQYF.

V gene TRBV18 combines with J gene TRBJ2-2; 7 bases line up with TRBD1. CDR3 length equals 14 residues. Germline V gives CDR1 KGHSH, CDR2 LQKENI. With V trimmed by 3 bases and J by 4 bases, 2 bases remained unmatched. The CDR3 region is CASSPGTVTGELFF. Written as DNA, the CDR3 is TGTGCCAGCTCACCGGGGACAGTCACCGGGGAGCTGTTTTTT.

V is TRBV10-3 and J is TRBJ2-7; unclear D gene. CDR3 size: 12 residues. Germline assignment: CDR1 ENHRY and CDR2 SYGVKD. Trimming took off 2 bases at V and 3 bases at J, with 5 bases between the two ends. In DNA form, the CDR3 reads TGTGCCATCAGTGAGGCCGGCTACGAGCAGTACTTC. As protein: CAISEAGYEQYF.

The genes are TRBV27 and TRBJ2-5, with 14 bases lining up with TRBD2. CDR1 and CDR2 (germline): MNHEY, SMNVEV (reference sequence). The CDR3 runs to 17 residues. Trimming at V came to 3 bases and at J to 4 bases, leaving 7 bases not matched to a gene. The CDR3 bases are TGTGCCAGCAGTTTCGCCGGGACTAGCGGGAGCCGAGAGACCCAGTACTTC. Translation gives CASSFAGTSGSRETQYF.

The rearrangement links TRBV13 to TRBJ2-7, with 8 bases lining up with TRBD1. Germline-derived CDR1 and CDR2 are PRHDT and FYEKMQ (reference sequence). CDR3 length equals 14 residues. Trimming cost V 2 bases and J 5 bases; bases outside gene matches: 5. The CDR3 sequence is CASSLPRTGNEQYF. DNA for the CDR3: TGTGCCAGCAGCTTACCCAGGACAGGGAACGAGCAGTACTTC.

This chain joins TRBV11-2 and TRBJ1-1; D uncertain. The CDR3 loop spans 11 amino acids. Deletions cut 2 bases from V and 7 bases from J, with 5 bases between. Germline values: CDR1 SGHAT, CDR2 FQNNGV. The CDR3 loop reads CASSLSLEAFF. The CDR3 DNA is TGTGCCAGCAGCTTAAGCCTTGAAGCTTTCTTT.

CDR3 sequence reads: CASSDTGQGETEAFF. In nucleotides, the CDR3 is TGTGCCAGCAGTGATACCGGCCAGGGGGAAACTGAAGCTTTCTTT. The chain is built from TRBV25-1 and TRBJ1-1, with 7 bases lining up with TRBD1. Germline loops: CDR1 MGHDK, CDR2 SYGVNS. J lost 5 bases, V lost 3 bases, and 9 bases had no gene match. This CDR3 has 15 residues.

This chain uses TRBV6-1 with TRBJ2-3; perhaps TRBD1 as D (6 bases). The germline V and J ends were trimmed by 3 bases and 0 bases, with 10 bases remaining between them. This CDR3 is built from 15 residues. Germline CDR1 MNHNS, CDR2 SASEGT. CDR3 sequence reads: CASSDVGASTDTQYF. The DNA of the CDR3 is TGTGCCAGCAGTGACGTGGGGGCTAGCACAGATACGCAGTATTTT.

In nucleotides, the CDR3 is TGTGCCAGCCTGCGGGACTACTACAATGAGCAGTTCTTC. It encodes CASLRDYYNEQFF. V gene TRBV2 combines with J gene TRBJ2-1, with 7 bases that match TRBD2. Germline V gene data show CDR1 as SNHLY and CDR2 as FYNNEI. The CDR3 extends over 13 amino acids. V shed 8 bases and J 3 bases; nucleotides not matched to a gene: 4.

This chain connects TRBV5-5 to TRBJ2-7, with TRBD1 identical over 12 bases. The J segment lost 3 bases and the V segment lost 4 bases, leaving 8 bases of the junction unmatched. The CDR3 length is 16 residues. The germline gives CDR1 SGHKS, CDR2 YYEKEE (reference sequence). The chain's CDR3 is CASSVGTGGTFYEQYF. CDR3 sequence (DNA): TGTGCCAGCAGCGTAGGGACAGGGGGCACTTTCTACGAGCAGTACTTC.

The chain employs TRBV6-5 and TRBJ1-5; TRBD1 aligns across 7 bases. Germline V gene sequence: CDR1 MNHEY, CDR2 SVGAGI. The CDR3 has 14 residues. Germline trimming cut 5 bases from V and 6 bases from J; bases unmatched to any gene: 7. The CDR3 DNA reads TGTGCCAGCAGTCAGGGACAGTTGAGTCAGCCCCAGCATTTT. It codes for CASSQGQLSQPQHF.

The rearrangement joins TRBV11-3 to TRBJ2-2; D is unresolved. The CDR3 runs 14 residues. Germline assignment: CDR1 SGHNT and CDR2 YENEEA. The ends were cut back, 1 base at V and 4 bases at J, with 7 bases in the middle. In DNA, the CDR3 is TGTGCCAGCAGCTTAGTCGTCCTCACCGGGGAGCTGTTTTTT. Amino acid sequence: CASSLVVLTGELFF.

The chain joins TRBV5-5 to TRBJ1-2; D is ambiguous. With 0 bases removed from V and 0 bases from J, the gap between germline ends came to 12 bases. The CDR3 sequence is 16 residues long. In germline, CDR1 is SGHKS, CDR2 YYEKEE (reference sequence). The CDR3 nucleotides read TGTGCCAGCAGCTTGGCGGGTACCTCCTCTAACTATGGCTACACCTTC. It codes for CASSLAGTSSNYGYTF. Complete variable domain (other parts from reference TRBV5-5 and TRBJ1-2): DAGVTQSPTHLIKTRGQQVTLRCSPISGHKSVSWYQQVLGQGPQFIFQYYEKEERGRGNFPDRFSARQFPNYSSELNVNALLLGDSALYLCASSLAGTSSNYGYTFGSGTRLTVV.

The rearrangement joins TRBV3-1 (or the pseudogene TRBV3-2) to TRBJ1-2; tentative D call: TRBD1 (6 bases). Germline V gives CDR1 LGHDT, CDR2 YNNKEL (reference sequence). V was shortened by 1 base and J by 7 bases, with 13 bases between the two germline ends. CDR3 size: 14 residues. The CDR3 coding sequence is TGTGCCAGCAGCCAAGCCCGTCACAGGGTTGGCTACACCTTC. As protein: CASSQARHRVGYTF.

Written as DNA, the CDR3 is TGTGCCAGCAGCCTCAAAGCGGGAGGGCTCACAGATACGCAGTATTTT. Its protein product is CASSLKAGGLTDTQYF. The gene calls are TRBV9 and TRBJ2-3; 10 bases fit TRBD2. Germline V lookup: CDR1 SGDLS, CDR2 YYNGEE. J was trimmed by 2 bases and V by 4 bases; bases with no gene match: 7. The CDR3 has 16 amino acids.

The chain links TRBV11-2 to TRBJ1-2; 7 nucleotides agree with TRBD1. Germline V CDR1 and CDR2: SGHAT, FQNNGV. The CDR3 is 15 amino acids. Losses at the gene ends were 4 bases for V and 5 bases for J; bases not matched to a gene: 10. The CDR3 loop is CASSSRTGAPYGYTF. The CDR3, as DNA: TGTGCCAGCAGCTCCAGGACAGGAGCCCCTTATGGCTACACCTTC.

The chain couples TRBV6-5 to TRBJ1-1; TRBD1 aligns across 10 bases. Germline trimming cut 11 bases from V and 4 bases from J; bases unmatched to any gene: 13. From germline, CDR1 is MNHEY and CDR2 SVGAGI. CDR3 length equals 15 residues. CDR3 coding DNA: TGTGCCGGACGACAGGGGGCCGACGGGGGCACTGAAGCTTTCTTT. Amino acids: CAGRQGADGGTEAFF.

This sequence joins TRBV19 and TRBJ1-5; 7 bases match TRBD1. There are 14 residues in the CDR3. J lost 2 bases, V lost 4 bases, and 2 bases had no gene match. The germline gives CDR1 LNHDA, CDR2 SQIVND (reference sequence). DNA for the CDR3: TGTGCCAGTAGTACCGGACAGGGCAATCAGCCCCAGCATTTT. As protein: CASSTGQGNQPQHF.

This chain uses TRBV30 with TRBJ2-2; D gene uncertain. Trimming took 4 bases from V and 0 from J, leaving 6 bases between them. The V gene's germline CDR1 is GTSNPN and CDR2 SVGIG (reference sequence). The CDR3 spans 13 residues. The CDR3 bases are TGTGCCTGGACTACGACGAACACCGGGGAGCTGTTTTTT. It is translated as CAWTTTNTGELFF.

The V call is TRBV27, the J call TRBJ1-6, with TRBD1 matching 8 bases. Germline V lookup: CDR1 MNHEY, CDR2 SMNVEV (reference sequence). Losses at the gene ends were 5 bases for V and 10 bases for J; bases not matched to a gene: 13. The length of the CDR3 is 16 residues. In nucleotides, the CDR3 is TGTGCCAGCAGTCCAGAGGCCGGGACAGGCCTCTCACCCCTCCACTTT. This translates into CASSPEAGTGLSPLHF.

The V call is TRBV5-4, the J call TRBJ2-1, with a tentative D call TRBD1 (7 bases). V dropped 0 bases and J dropped 7 bases, with 17 bases sitting between them. The CDR3 is 16 amino acids. Germline V gene lookup returns CDR1 SGHNT and CDR2 YYREEE (reference sequence). The CDR3 loop is CASSLDAGSRGNEQFF. CDR3 DNA sequence: TGTGCCAGCAGCTTGGATGCCGGGAGCAGGGGGAATGAGCAGTTCTTC.

The sample holds a few counts of this clone. The chain couples TRBV12-3 or TRBV12-4 to TRBJ1-5, with D possibly being TRBD1 (5 bases). The CDR3 contains 12 residues. Trimming shortened V by 8 bases and J by 4 bases, and 9 bases separated the two germline ends. The CDR3 DNA sequence: TGTGCCAGCCGGGGGGAGAATCAGCCCCAGCATTTT. Translation: CASRGENQPQHF.

This chain connects TRBV5-4 to TRBJ1-1; TRBD1 might be the D (6 bases). Per the germline V gene, CDR1 is SGHNT and CDR2 is YYREEE (reference sequence). Between the trimmed V and J ends, which lost 0 bases and 4 bases, there was a span of 16 bases. The CDR3 runs 16 residues. In DNA, the CDR3 is TGTGCCAGCAGCTTGGCCGGGGGGGGCGCGTCCACTGAAGCTTTCTTT. Translated, it gives CASSLAGGGASTEAFF.

The rearrangement uses TRBV28 and TRBJ1-1; D is uncertain. The V gene lost 6 bases and the J gene lost 1 base, with 15 bases spanning the gap. Looked up from germline, CDR1 is MDHEN and CDR2 is SYDVKM. This CDR3 region has 15 residues. The CDR3 sequence is CASRHGLAENTEAFF. The CDR3 DNA is TGTGCCAGCAGACACGGACTGGCTGAGAACACTGAAGCTTTCTTT.